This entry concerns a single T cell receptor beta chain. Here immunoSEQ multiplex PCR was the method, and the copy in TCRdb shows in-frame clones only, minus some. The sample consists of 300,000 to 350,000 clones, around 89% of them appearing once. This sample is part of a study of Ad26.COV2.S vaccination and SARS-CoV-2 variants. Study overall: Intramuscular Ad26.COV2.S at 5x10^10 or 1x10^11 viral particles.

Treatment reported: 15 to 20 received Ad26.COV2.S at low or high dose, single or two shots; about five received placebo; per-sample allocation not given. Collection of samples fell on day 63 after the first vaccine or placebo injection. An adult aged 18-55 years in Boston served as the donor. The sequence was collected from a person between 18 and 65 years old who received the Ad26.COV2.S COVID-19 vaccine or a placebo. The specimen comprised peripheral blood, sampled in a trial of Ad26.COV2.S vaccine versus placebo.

The CDR3 bases are TGTGCCAGCTCACCGCTCGATGACAGAGCTAACTATGGCTACACCTTC. Its protein product is CASSPLDDRANYGYTF. This chain connects TRBV18 to TRBJ1-2; TRBD1 might be the D (5 bases). This CDR3 contains 16 residues. Between the trimmed V and J ends, which lost 3 bases and 0 bases, there was a span of 14 bases. From germline, CDR1 is KGHSH and CDR2 LQKENI.